This is a list of T cell receptor beta chains from one sample in a study of cytomegalovirus exposure and HLA in healthy donors. The method was immunoSEQ multiplex PCR; TCRdb's version includes in-frame clones alone and lacks a portion of them. The sample contains 120,000 to 150,000 clones, approximately 87% of which appear only once. The sequencing sample was made of PBMCs. These receptors all come from a man younger than 30 in good health and CMV-seronegative. The CDR3 runs from the conserved cysteine through the conserved F or W. D genes are given only for firm matches. Only some rows state a clone size, as once, few, many or a class for expanded clones.

D gene: TRBD1; clone size: NA; J gene: TRBJ1-2; V gene: TRBV4-1; CDR3 DNA: TGCGCCAGCAGCCGCAGACAGGGCAACTATGGCTACACCTTC; CDR3 protein: CASSRRQGNYGYTF
D gene: NA; clone size: NA; J gene: TRBJ2-7; V gene: TRBV4-1; CDR3 DNA: TGCGCCAGCAGCCAAGATATTAAGCGCGAGCAGTACTTC; CDR3 protein: CASSQDIKREQYF
D gene: TRBD1; clone size: NA; J gene: TRBJ1-6; V gene: TRBV5-1; CDR3 DNA: TGCGCCAGCAGCTTGGAGCCCAGGGGGTCTAACACCTATAATTCACCCCTCCACTTT; CDR3 protein: CASSLEPRGSNTYNSPLHF
D gene: NA; clone size: once; J gene: TRBJ2-1; V gene: TRBV4-2; CDR3 DNA: TGTGCCAGCAGCCAAGATATCGGCGGGGAGTACAATGAGCAGTTCTTC; CDR3 protein: CASSQDIGGEYNEQFF
D gene: TRBD1; clone size: once; J gene: TRBJ1-2; V gene: TRBV14; CDR3 DNA: TGTGCCAGCAGCCACGGGACAGGGTTGAGCTATGGCTACACCTTC; CDR3 protein: CASSHGTGLSYGYTF
D gene: NA; clone size: NA; J gene: TRBJ2-3; V gene: TRBV7-2; CDR3 DNA: TGTGCCAGCAGCTTAGGGCGAGGTAGCGCAGATACGCAGTATTTT; CDR3 protein: CASSLGRGSADTQYF
D gene: TRBD1; clone size: NA; J gene: TRBJ1-2; V gene: TRBV9; CDR3 DNA: TGTGCCAGCAGCGTGGCCCCGACAGGGTCTAACTATGGCTACACCTTC; CDR3 protein: CASSVAPTGSNYGYTF
D gene: NA; clone size: NA; J gene: TRBJ2-4; V gene: TRBV5-1; CDR3 DNA: TGCGCCAGCAGCGCGGGACAGCCCGGCTTACAGTACTTC; CDR3 protein: CASSAGQPGLQYF
D gene: TRBD2; clone size: NA; J gene: TRBJ2-7; V gene: TRBV11-2; CDR3 DNA: TGTGCCAGCAGGCGAATAGCGGGCCCCTACGAGCAGTACTTC; CDR3 protein: CASRRIAGPYEQYF
D gene: TRBD2; clone size: NA; J gene: TRBJ2-1; V gene: TRBV7-2; CDR3 DNA: TGTGCCAGCAGCGCCGCCAGCGGACTAGGATCCAATGAGCAGTTCTTC; CDR3 protein: CASSAASGLGSNEQFF
D gene: TRBD2; clone size: NA; J gene: TRBJ2-7; V gene: TRBV28; CDR3 DNA: TGTGCCAGCAGTTCAGTAGCGGGGGGAAGTGTTGAGCAGTACTTC; CDR3 protein: CASSSVAGGSVEQYF
D gene: NA; clone size: NA; J gene: TRBJ1-2; V gene: TRBV29-1; CDR3 DNA: TGCAGCGTTCCCGCGTCGAGAGTTCGCTATGGCTACACCTTC; CDR3 protein: CSVPASRVRYGYTF
D gene: NA; clone size: NA; J gene: TRBJ2-7; V gene: TRBV1; CDR3 DNA: TGCACCAGCAGCCGCCCAGGCGAACTAGCGGGAGTAACTAATAAGGAGCAGTACTTC; CDR3 protein: CTSSRPGELAGVTNKEQYF
D gene: NA; clone size: NA; J gene: TRBJ2-5; V gene: TRBV9; CDR3 DNA: TGTGCCAGCAGCGGGACAGAAGAGACCCAGTACTTC; CDR3 protein: CASSGTEETQYF
D gene: TRBD2; clone size: NA; J gene: TRBJ2-7; V gene: TRBV18; CDR3 DNA: TGTGCCAGCTCACCCGGACTAGACTCCTACGAGCAGTACTTC; CDR3 protein: CASSPGLDSYEQYF
D gene: TRBD1; clone size: NA; J gene: TRBJ2-2; V gene: TRBV11-3; CDR3 DNA: TGTGCCAGCAGCTTAGGACAGGGAAGACCCCTTTTT; CDR3 protein: CASSLGQGRPLF
D gene: NA; clone size: NA; J gene: TRBJ1-4; V gene: TRBV7-9; CDR3 DNA: TGTGCCAGCAAATGGGAGGACTTAGCTAATGAAAAACTGTTTTTT; CDR3 protein: CASKWEDLANEKLFF
D gene: NA; clone size: NA; J gene: TRBJ1-1; V gene: TRBV18; CDR3 DNA: TGTGCCAGCTCACCGCCGGGACAGAACACTGAAGCTTTCTTT; CDR3 protein: CASSPPGQNTEAFF
D gene: NA; clone size: NA; J gene: TRBJ1-6; V gene: TRBV11-2; CDR3 DNA: TGTGCCAGCAGGCTTACGGGTTCACCCCTCCACTTT; CDR3 protein: CASRLTGSPLHF
D gene: TRBD1; clone size: NA; J gene: TRBJ2-7; V gene: TRBV7-2; CDR3 DNA: TGTGCCAGCAGCCCCCCGGACAGGGGAGAGACCTACGAGCAGTACTTC; CDR3 protein: CASSPPDRGETYEQYF